Here is one T cell receptor (beta chain) with its context. One entry per CDR3 protein results from TCRdb running MiXCR on the 5' RACE reads. The sample lists approximately 58,000 distinct CDR3 sequences, roughly 14% occurring once. CDR3 size: 15 residues. Deletions cut 7 bases from V and 1 base from J, with 17 bases between. Looked up from germline, CDR1 is SGHRS and CDR2 is YFSETQ. This sample is part of a study of T cells of healthy individuals. This sequence originates from a human donor in good health. This chain uses TRBV5-1 with TRBJ1-1; D perhaps matches TRBD1 (6 bases). The CDR3 nucleotides are TGCGCCAGCCAGGTGCTCGGGGGCGAGAACACTGAAGCTTTCTTT. It codes for CASQVLGGENTEAFF.